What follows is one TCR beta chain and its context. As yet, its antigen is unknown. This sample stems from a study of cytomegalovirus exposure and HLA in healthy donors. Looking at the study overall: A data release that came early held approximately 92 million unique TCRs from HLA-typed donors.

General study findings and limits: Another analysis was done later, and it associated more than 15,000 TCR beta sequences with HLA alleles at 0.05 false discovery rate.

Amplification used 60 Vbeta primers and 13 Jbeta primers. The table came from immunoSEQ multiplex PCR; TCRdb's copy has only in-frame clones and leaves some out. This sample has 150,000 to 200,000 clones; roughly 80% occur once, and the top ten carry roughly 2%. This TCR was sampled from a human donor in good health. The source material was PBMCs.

CDR3 sequence (DNA): TGTGCCAGCAGGCAACTAGCGGGGGTAAACGAGCAGTACTTC. This codes for CASRQLAGVNEQYF. The chain employs TRBV2 and TRBJ2-7; 11 nucleotides line up with TRBD2. Germline assignment: CDR1 SNHLY and CDR2 FYNNEI. The length of the CDR3 is 14 residues. V gave up 6 bases and J gave up 5 bases; unmatched junction bases: 6.